This is a list of T cell receptor beta chains from one sample in a study of shared clonotypes between healthy human individuals. The assay was immunoSEQ multiplex PCR, and TCRdb's table has in-frame clones only and misses some. The sample consists of about 960,000 clones, about 80% of them appearing once. The sequencing sample was made of memory CD4+ T cells sorted from blood. These receptor sequences come from a man aged 18-30 years in good health. Both conserved end residues are part of each CDR3. The order of the fields is clone size, D gene, J gene, V gene, CDR3 DNA, CDR3 protein. D genes are given only for firm matches. Size tells how often a clone was seen (once, few, many) or the class of an expanded clone, and some rows leave it out.

- | TRBD2 | TRBJ2-1 | TRBV4-3 | TGCGCCAGCAGCCAAGTAGCGGGAGGGCCCAATGAGCAGTTCTTC | CASSQVAGGPNEQFF
- | - | TRBJ2-1 | TRBV29-1 | TGCAGCGTTGACTTTTGGGACAATGAGCAGTTCTTC | CSVDFWDNEQFF
- | - | TRBJ1-5 | TRBV13 | TGTGCCAGCAGCTTAGGCCTGTCAGGGGCCATGCATTTT | CASSLGLSGAMHF
- | - | TRBJ2-4 | TRBV5-1 | TGCGCCAGCAGCTCCCGCCCCGGAGAGGACTTAGCCAAAAACATTCAGTACTTC | CASSSRPGEDLAKNIQYF
- | - | TRBJ1-1 | TRBV7-2 | TGTGCCAGCAGCTCATGGTCAGGGAACACTGAAGCTTTCTTT | CASSSWSGNTEAFF
- | - | TRBJ1-6 | TRBV5-6 | TGTGCCAGCAGCCCGTTTAGACAGGCGGTTAGTTCACCCCTCCACTTT | CASSPFRQAVSSPLHF
once | TRBD1 | TRBJ2-7 | TRBV7-7 | TGTGCTAGCAGCTTAGGGACAGGGTCCTACGAGCAGTACTTC | CASSLGTGSYEQYF
- | - | TRBJ2-7 | TRBV2 | TGTGCCAGCAGGTTAAAGTTGTCGAGCTCCTACGAGCAGTACTTC | CASRLKLSSSYEQYF
- | TRBD1 | TRBJ2-3 | TRBV5-4 | TGTGCCAGCAGCCCAGGGGGTATGCTGCATTCAGATACGCAGTATTTT | CASSPGGMLHSDTQYF
- | TRBD1 | TRBJ2-2 | TRBV7-2 | TGTGCCAGCAGCCCGGGACAGGATTTCGGGGAGCTGTTTTTT | CASSPGQDFGELFF
- | - | TRBJ1-4 | TRBV27 | TGTGCCAGCAGTTCTGGGCAGGCTAATGAAAAACTGTTTTTT | CASSSGQANEKLFF
- | - | TRBJ2-5 | TRBV7-6 | TGTGCCAGCAGCTTAGGTTTCCCTCCGGAGACCCAGTACTTC | CASSLGFPPETQYF
once | - | TRBJ2-3 | TRBV2 | TGTGCCAGCAATACCCTCGATACGCAGTATTTT | CASNTLDTQYF
- | - | TRBJ1-5 | TRBV28 | TGTGCCACCCTCCTTTCGGGTCAGCCCCAGCATTTT | CATLLSGQPQHF
many | TRBD2 | TRBJ2-1 | TRBV11-2 | TGTGCCAGCAGCTTCCTGTTGACTAGCGGAGGGAGCTCCTACAATGAGCAGTTCTTC | CASSFLLTSGGSSYNEQFF
- | - | TRBJ2-5 | TRBV11-2 | TGTGCCAGCAGCCTCCGGGGAGGGGGCGTGGAGACCCAGTACTTC | CASSLRGGGVETQYF
- | - | TRBJ2-1 | TRBV1 | TGCACCAGCAGCCAACCCTGGGGACAGGGCGATGAGCAGTTCTTC | CTSSQPWGQGDEQFF
- | TRBD1 | TRBJ2-5 | TRBV19 | TGTGCCACCGAACAGGGGGCCGGGGAGACCCAGTACTTC | CATEQGAGETQYF
- | - | TRBJ2-2 | TRBV7-2 | TGTGCCAGCAGCTTATACGCTCGGGAGCTGTTTTTT | CASSLYARELFF
- | TRBD1 | TRBJ1-2 | TRBV7-9 | TGTGCCAGCAGCTTAGTCCAGGGGGCGCGTGACTATGGCTACACCTTC | CASSLVQGARDYGYTF
- | TRBD1 | TRBJ1-2 | TRBV5-1 | TGCGCCAGCAGCTTCCAGGGGGCTGACGGCTACACCTTC | CASSFQGADGYTF
- | TRBD2 | TRBJ2-1 | TRBV4-1 | TGCGCCAGCAGCCTCGGGGGACTAGCGGCATTATCCTCCTACAATGAGCAGTTCTTC | CASSLGGLAALSSYNEQFF
few | - | TRBJ2-7 | TRBV29-1 | TGCAGCGTTGTCCGGCTTCGGTACGAGCAGTACTTC | CSVVRLRYEQYF
few | TRBD1 | TRBJ2-3 | TRBV13 | TGTGCCAGCAGCTTAGGTCGACAGGGGAGGACAGATACGCAGTATTTT | CASSLGRQGRTDTQYF
- | - | TRBJ2-3 | TRBV2 | TGTGCCAGCAGTGAAGGGCTGAGGACTGGGGGTGCAGATACGCAGTATTTT | CASSEGLRTGGADTQYF
- | - | TRBJ2-7 | TRBV11-2 | TGTGCCAGCAGCTCACCGGCGACATCCCACTACGAGCAGTACTTC | CASSSPATSHYEQYF
- | - | TRBJ1-3 | TRBV10-3 | TGTGCCATCAGTAGTGACAGATACTCTGGAAACACCATATATTTT | CAISSDRYSGNTIYF
- | - | TRBJ2-1 | TRBV15 | TGTGCCACCAGCCCCCGAAGAGTGGGGCCGGGCTACAATGAGCAGTTCTTC | CATSPRRVGPGYNEQFF
- | - | TRBJ1-2 | TRBV28 | TGTGCCAGCAGTTTTTACCAGTGGGATGGCTACACCTTC | CASSFYQWDGYTF
- | - | TRBJ2-7 | TRBV5-1 | TGCGCCAGCAGCTTGGGCCAGGGGAACAACGAGCAGTACTTC | CASSLGQGNNEQYF
- | TRBD1 | TRBJ2-2 | TRBV9 | TGTGCCAGCAGCGGACAGGGAACCGGGGAGCTGTTTTTT | CASSGQGTGELFF
- | - | TRBJ2-2 | TRBV5-1 | TGCGCCAGCAGCTTGGCCCCGGGGTTCCCCGGGGAGCTGTTTTTT | CASSLAPGFPGELFF
once | - | TRBJ2-7 | TRBV30 | TGTGCCTGGAGTTTAAGCGCCACCTCCTACGAGCAGTACTTC | CAWSLSATSYEQYF
- | - | TRBJ2-6 | TRBV7-3 | TGTGCCTCCTCGGGGTTCGGGGCCAACGTCCTGACTTTC | CASSGFGANVLTF